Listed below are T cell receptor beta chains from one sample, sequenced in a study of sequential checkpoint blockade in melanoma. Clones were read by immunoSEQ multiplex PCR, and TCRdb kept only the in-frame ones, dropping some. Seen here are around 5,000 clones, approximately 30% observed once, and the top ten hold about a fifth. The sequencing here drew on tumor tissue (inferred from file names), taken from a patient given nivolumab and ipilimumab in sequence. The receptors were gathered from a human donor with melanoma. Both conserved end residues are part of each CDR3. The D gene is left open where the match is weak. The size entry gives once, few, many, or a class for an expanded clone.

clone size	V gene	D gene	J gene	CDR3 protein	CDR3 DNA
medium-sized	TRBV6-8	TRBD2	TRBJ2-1	CASSYGSRGVQDEQFF	TGTGCCAGCAGTTATGGGTCCCGGGGGGTCCAGGATGAGCAGTTCTTC